This T cell receptor (beta chain) was recorded in a study of graft-versus-host responses after intestinal transplantation. Background on the study: Recipients got multivisceral, liver-intestinal, or isolated intestinal transplants. Tacrolimus plus steroids were given to all recipients for approximately 3 years, preceded by anti-thymocyte globulin induction.

Method: immunoSEQ multiplex PCR; TCRdb's copy keeps in-frame clones and lacks some. The table records over 100,000 clones, approximately 92% of them present only once. Findings and limits, study-wide: Individuals carrying graft-donor T cell macrochimerism showed high graft-versus-host to host-versus-graft clonal ratios in allografts. Declines in HvG clones occurring early post-transplant were associated with peak circulating GvH clone levels.

The CDR3 covers 14 residues. V was cut by 3 bases and J by 3 bases, with 11 bases left in between. CDR1 MDHEN and CDR2 SYDVKM come from the germline V gene. Notes on this clone: Its antigen is unidentified.

This sample comprised unstimulated CD4+ T cells sorted from spleen or lymph node cells, obtained before intestinal transplant. V is TRBV28 and J is TRBJ1-1; D gene ambiguous. The source is a human donor who received an intestinal transplant. The CDR3 region has the DNA TGTGCCAGCAGTTTGGTAGGGATGGACACTGAAGCTTTCTTT. Its translation is CASSLVGMDTEAFF.